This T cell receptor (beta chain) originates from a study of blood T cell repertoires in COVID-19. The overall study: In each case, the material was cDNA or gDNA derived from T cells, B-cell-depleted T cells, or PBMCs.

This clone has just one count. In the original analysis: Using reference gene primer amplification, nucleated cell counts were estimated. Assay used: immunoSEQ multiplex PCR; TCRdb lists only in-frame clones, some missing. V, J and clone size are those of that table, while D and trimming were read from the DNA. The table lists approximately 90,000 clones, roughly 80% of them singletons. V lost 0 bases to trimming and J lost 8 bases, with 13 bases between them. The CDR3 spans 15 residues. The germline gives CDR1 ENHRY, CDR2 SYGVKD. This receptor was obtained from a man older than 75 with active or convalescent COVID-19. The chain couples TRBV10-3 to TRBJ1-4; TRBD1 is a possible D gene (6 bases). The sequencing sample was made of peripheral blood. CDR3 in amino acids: CAISESVGAGEKLFF. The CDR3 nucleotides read TGTGCCATCAGTGAGTCAGTGGGGGCAGGCGAAAAACTGTTTTTT.